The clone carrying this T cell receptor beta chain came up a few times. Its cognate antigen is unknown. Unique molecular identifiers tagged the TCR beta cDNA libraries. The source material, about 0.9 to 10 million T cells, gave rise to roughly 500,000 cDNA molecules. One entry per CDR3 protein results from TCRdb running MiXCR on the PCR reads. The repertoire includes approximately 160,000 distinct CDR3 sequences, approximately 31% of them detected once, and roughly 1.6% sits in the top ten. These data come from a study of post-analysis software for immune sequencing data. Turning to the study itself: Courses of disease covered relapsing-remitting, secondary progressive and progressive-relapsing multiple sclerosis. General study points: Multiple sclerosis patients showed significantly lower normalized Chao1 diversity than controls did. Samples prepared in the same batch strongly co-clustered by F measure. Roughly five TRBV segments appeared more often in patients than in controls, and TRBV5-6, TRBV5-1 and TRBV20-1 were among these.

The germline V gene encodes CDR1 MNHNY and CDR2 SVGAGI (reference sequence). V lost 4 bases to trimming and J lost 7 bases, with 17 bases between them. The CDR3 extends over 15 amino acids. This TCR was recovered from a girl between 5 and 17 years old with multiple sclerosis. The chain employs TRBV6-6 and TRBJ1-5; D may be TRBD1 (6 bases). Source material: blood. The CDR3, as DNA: TGTGCCAGCAGTTCCCCCGGGACAAGTCCGCAGCCCCAGCATTTT. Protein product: CASSSPGTSPQPQHF.